The clone carrying this TCR beta chain was counted between two and nine times. Its antigen is not identified. 5'RACE primed from the constant segment yielded TCR alpha and TCR beta cDNA libraries bearing sample barcodes and UMIs. TCRdb analysed the 5' RACE reads with MiXCR anew, one entry per CDR3 protein. The sample yields about 400,000 distinct CDR3 sequences, approximately 15% seen once. This entry belongs to a study of T-cell memory formation after mild COVID-19. Germline V gene sequence: CDR1 SEHNR, CDR2 FQNEAQ (reference sequence). This CDR3 region has 15 residues. V dropped 5 bases and J dropped 6; count of bases not matched to a gene: 7. General observations from the study: Shrinking CD4+ clones resided mostly in CM and EM, and CD8+ ones in EMRA.

The chain carries TRBV7-9 and TRBJ2-1, with TRBD1 identical over 10 bases. The specimen sequenced was PBMCs or a T cell subset sorted from them (not recorded which). The sequence derives from a man aged 18 to 30 who had mild COVID-19 (a few samples of this study predate the infection). Cell type and time point are not known. Written as DNA, the CDR3 is TGTGCCAGCAGCGGGACAGGGGTTTGGGTCAATGAGCAGTTCTTC. Encoded protein: CASSGTGVWVNEQFF.